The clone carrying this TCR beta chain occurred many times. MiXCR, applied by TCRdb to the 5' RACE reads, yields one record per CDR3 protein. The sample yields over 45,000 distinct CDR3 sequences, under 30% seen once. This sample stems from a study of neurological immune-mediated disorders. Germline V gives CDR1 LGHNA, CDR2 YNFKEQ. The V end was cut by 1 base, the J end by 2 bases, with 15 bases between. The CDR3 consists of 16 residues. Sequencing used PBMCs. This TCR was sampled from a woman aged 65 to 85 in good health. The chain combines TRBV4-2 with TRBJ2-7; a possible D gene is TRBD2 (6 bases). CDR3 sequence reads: CASSQGSGTSTYEQYF. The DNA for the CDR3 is TGTGCCAGCAGCCAAGGGTCCGGGACTTCGACCTACGAGCAGTACTTC.